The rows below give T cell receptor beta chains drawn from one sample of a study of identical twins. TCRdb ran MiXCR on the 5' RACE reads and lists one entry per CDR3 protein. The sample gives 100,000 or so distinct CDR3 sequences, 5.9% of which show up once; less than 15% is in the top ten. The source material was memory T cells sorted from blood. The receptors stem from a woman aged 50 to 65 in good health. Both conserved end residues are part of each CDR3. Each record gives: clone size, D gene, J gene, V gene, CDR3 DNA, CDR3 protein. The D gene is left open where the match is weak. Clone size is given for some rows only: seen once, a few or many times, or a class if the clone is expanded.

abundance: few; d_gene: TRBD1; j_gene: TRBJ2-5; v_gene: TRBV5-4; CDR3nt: TGTGCCAGCAGCCCGGGACAGGCTAGGCAAGAGACCCAGTACTTC; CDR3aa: CASSPGQARQETQYF
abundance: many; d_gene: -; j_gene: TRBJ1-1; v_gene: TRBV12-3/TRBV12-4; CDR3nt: TGTGCCAGCAGTTACACGAACACTGAAGCTTTCTTT; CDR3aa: CASSYTNTEAFF
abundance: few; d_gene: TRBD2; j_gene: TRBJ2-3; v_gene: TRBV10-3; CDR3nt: TGTGCCACTACCTCGACTAGCGGAAGGGGTGGTACGCAGTATTTT; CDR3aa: CATTSTSGRGGTQYF
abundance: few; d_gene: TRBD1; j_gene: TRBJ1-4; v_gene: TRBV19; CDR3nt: TGTGCCAGTAGTATCGGACAGGGGACCACTAATGAAAAACTGTTTTTT; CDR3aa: CASSIGQGTTNEKLFF
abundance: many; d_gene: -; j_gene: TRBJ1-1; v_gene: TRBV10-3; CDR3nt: TGTGCCAGTCGCAGTGAACTGAACACTGAAGCTTTCTTT; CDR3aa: CASRSELNTEAFF
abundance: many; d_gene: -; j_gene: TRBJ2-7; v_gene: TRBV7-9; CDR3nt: TGTGCCAGCAGCGATACAGGGTACGAGCAGTACTTC; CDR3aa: CASSDTGYEQYF
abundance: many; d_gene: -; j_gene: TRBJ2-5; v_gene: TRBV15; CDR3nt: TGTGCCACCAGCACAGGGGAAGAGACCCAGTACTTC; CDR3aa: CATSTGEETQYF
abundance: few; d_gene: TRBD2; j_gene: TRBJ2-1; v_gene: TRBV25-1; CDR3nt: TGTGCCAGCAAGCGGGAGGGCCAGGGAAGTGAGCAGTTCTTC; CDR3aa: CASKREGQGSEQFF
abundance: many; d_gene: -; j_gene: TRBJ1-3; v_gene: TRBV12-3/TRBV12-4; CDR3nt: TGTGCCAGCAGCTCCCCCATCAGAGGAAACACCATATATTTT; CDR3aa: CASSSPIRGNTIYF
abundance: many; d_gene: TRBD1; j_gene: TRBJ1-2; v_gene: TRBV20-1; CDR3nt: TGCAGTGCGGACCGGGACAGGGTGAATGGCTACACCTTC; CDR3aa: CSADRDRVNGYTF
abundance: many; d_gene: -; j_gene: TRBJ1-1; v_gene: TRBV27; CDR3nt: TGTGCCAGCAGTTTATCCTTCATCGACACTGAAGCTTTCTTT; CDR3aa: CASSLSFIDTEAFF
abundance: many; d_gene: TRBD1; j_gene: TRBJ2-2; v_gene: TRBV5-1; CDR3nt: TGCGCCAGCAGGACCGGGACAGTAGGCACCGGGGAGCTGTTTTTT; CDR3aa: CASRTGTVGTGELFF
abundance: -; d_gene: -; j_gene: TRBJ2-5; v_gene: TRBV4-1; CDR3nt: TGCGCCAGCAGCCAAGAAGGAGGCGTTCAAGAGACCCAGTACTTC; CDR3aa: CASSQEGGVQETQYF